This T cell receptor beta chain was found in a study of shared clonotypes between healthy human individuals. Several immunoSEQ 96-well plates shared each subset's DNA, each plate a replicate. Clones were sequenced by immunoSEQ multiplex PCR, and TCRdb holds only the in-frame ones, with some missing. Among approximately 590,000 clones, 95% to 96% were seen once, and the ten largest hold approximately 0.1%. CD45RO-negative, CCR7-positively selected cells formed the naive CD8 fraction, excluding terminally differentiated effector memory CD45RA+ cells. General study results and limits: Shared clonotypes across all four donors exceeded non-shared ones in generation probability. Some naive CD4 clonotypes, approximately 4.5%, turned up in common across four donors. Naive subsets usually exceeded memory subsets in estimated richness.

Remarks on this clone: Its antigen is undetermined.

Between the trimmed V and J ends, which lost 2 bases and 6 bases, there was a span of 12 bases. This CDR3 has 13 residues. Germline V CDR1 and CDR2: SGHDT, YYEEEE. This chain connects TRBV5-6 to TRBJ2-7; D tentatively fits TRBD1 or TRBD2 (5 bases each). This clonotype was obtained from a young woman in good health. Sequenced sample: naive CD8+ T cells sorted from blood. CDR3 nucleotides: TGTGCCAGCAGCTTTGATCGAGGGACCGAGCAGTACTTC. Its protein is CASSFDRGTEQYF.